The clone carrying this TCR beta chain was counted only a few times. The antigen is unknown. Looked up from germline, CDR1 is SGHRS and CDR2 is YFSETQ. CDR3 length: 13 residues. The V and J ends lost 3 bases and 6 bases respectively, with 13 bases between them. Documented time point: cycle 4 day 1 (C4D1), after 5 to 7 weeks of nivolumab. All trial patients relapsed after autologous stem cell transplantation. Isolation of CD8+ T cells from thawed PBMCs used magnetic negative selection. Classification of best responses gave complete response, partial response or progressive disease. The data are from a study of PD-1 blockade in classical Hodgkin lymphoma. Study overall: Nivolumab was administered to patients intravenously at 3 mg/kg every 2 weeks. Study outcomes and limitations: Newly diagnosed patients reportedly had lower baseline TCR diversity than healthy donors.

Method: immunoSEQ multiplex PCR; TCRdb's copy keeps in-frame clones and lacks some. The sample has roughly 6,000 clones, approximately 71% seen once. The specimen was CD8+ T cells from blood, collected before the fourth cycle of nivolumab. The receptor was derived from a human donor with classical Hodgkin lymphoma. J is TRBJ2-7 and V is TRBV5-1, with D perhaps being TRBD1 or TRBD2 (7 bases each). The CDR3 is CASSSTGEGEQYF. The DNA for the CDR3 is TGCGCCAGCAGCTCCACAGGGGAGGGCGAGCAGTACTTC.